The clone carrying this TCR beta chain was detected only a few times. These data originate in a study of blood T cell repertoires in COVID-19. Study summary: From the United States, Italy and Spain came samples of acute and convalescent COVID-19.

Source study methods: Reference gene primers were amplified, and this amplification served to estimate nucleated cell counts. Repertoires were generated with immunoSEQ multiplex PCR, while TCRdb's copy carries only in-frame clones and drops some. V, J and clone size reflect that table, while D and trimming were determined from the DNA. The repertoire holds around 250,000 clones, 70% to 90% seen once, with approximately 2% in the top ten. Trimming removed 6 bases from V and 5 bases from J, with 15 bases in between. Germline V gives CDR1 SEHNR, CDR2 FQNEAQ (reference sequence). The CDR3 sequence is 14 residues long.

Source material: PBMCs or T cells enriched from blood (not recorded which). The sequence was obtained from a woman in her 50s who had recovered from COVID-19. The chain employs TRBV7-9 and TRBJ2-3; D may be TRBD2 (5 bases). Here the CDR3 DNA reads TGTGCCAGCAGGAGCGGAGTGGGTGGAGATACGCAGTATTTT. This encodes CASRSGVGGDTQYF.